This T cell receptor (beta chain) was sequenced for a study of OX40 agonist ivuxolimab in advanced cancers. About the study: Prior therapy, whether anti-PD-1, anti-PD-L1 or anti-CTLA-4, was allowed, and roughly 40% had some. Study-wide points: In a subset of nonresponders, normalized T-cell clonal expansion was also low. In CD8+ T cells, expanded clones were on average more numerous than in CD4+.

CDR1 is SGHRS and CDR2 is YFSETQ in the germline V gene. V gave up 0 bases and J gave up 4 bases, with 10 bases separating them. The CDR3 totals 14 residues. Remarks on this clone: Its cognate antigen is unknown.

Data came from immunoSEQ multiplex PCR; TCRdb stores just in-frame clones and leaves some out. This sample yields tens of thousands of clones, of which approximately 86% are seen a single time; more than 3% belongs to the top ten. Sampled blood was obtained at baseline, cycle 4 day 1, and cycle 7 day 1. This sequence was found in an adult with an advanced solid tumor such as melanoma, head and neck, liver or kidney cancer. The sequences come from CD4+ or CD8+ T cells sorted from blood, collected in a trial of the OX40 agonist ivuxolimab. V and J are TRBV5-1 and TRBJ1-2, with D uncertain. CDR3 DNA: TGCGCCAGCAGCTTGGAAGGGAAGGGCTATGGCTACACCTTC. Its protein product is CASSLEGKGYGYTF.